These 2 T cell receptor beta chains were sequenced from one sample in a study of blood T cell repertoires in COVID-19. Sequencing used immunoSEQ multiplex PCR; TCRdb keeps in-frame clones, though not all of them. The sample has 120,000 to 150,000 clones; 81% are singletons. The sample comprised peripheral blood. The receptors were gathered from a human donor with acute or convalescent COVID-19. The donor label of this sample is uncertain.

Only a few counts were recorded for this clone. This chain's CDR3 is CASSLLLGELFF. The CDR3 DNA reads TGTGCCAGCAGCCTGTTACTGGGGGAGCTGTTTTTT. The V and J genes are TRBV7-3 and TRBJ2-2; D not certain. Germline CDR1 and CDR2: SGHTA and FQGTGA. The V end was cut by 5 bases, the J end by 8 bases, with 9 bases between. This CDR3 has 12 amino acids. Supplemented by reference TRBV7-3 and TRBJ2-2, the full variable domain reads GAGVSQTPSNKVTEKGKYVELRCDPISGHTALYWYRQSLGQGPEFLIYFQGTGAADDSGLPNDRFFAVRPEGSVSTLKIQRTERGDSAVYLCASSLLLGELFFGEGSRLTVL.

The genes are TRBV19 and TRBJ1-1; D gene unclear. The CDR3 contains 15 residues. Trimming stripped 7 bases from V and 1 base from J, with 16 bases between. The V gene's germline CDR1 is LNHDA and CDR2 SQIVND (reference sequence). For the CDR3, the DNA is TGTGCCAGTACCGAAAATGAGGGAAGGAACACTGAAGCTTTCTTT. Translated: CASTENEGRNTEAFF.